What follows are 28 T cell receptor beta chains derived from one specimen sequenced in a study of T cell clones after liver transplantation. Method: immunoSEQ multiplex PCR; TCRdb's copy keeps in-frame clones and lacks some. The sample holds 55,000 to 80,000 clones, about nine tenths seen once. Sample: CD4+ T cells from blood, taken before liver transplant. These TCRs come from a human donor who received a liver transplant.

V and J are TRBV5-1 and TRBJ2-1; possibly TRBD1 for D (5 bases). V was shortened by 2 bases and J by 3 bases, with 9 bases between the two germline ends. Germline V CDR1 and CDR2: SGHRS, YFSETQ. The CDR3 loop spans 14 amino acids. In DNA, the CDR3 is TGCGCCAGCAGCTTACAGGTCCTCTACAATGAGCAGTTCTTC. Protein sequence: CASSLQVLYNEQFF.

The V call is TRBV5-1, the J call TRBJ2-1; 8 bases map to TRBD1. This CDR3 is 14 amino acids long. The ends lost 4 bases at V and 8 bases at J; junction bases unmatched: 8. Germline loops: CDR1 SGHRS, CDR2 YFSETQ. The CDR3 DNA reads TGCGCCAGCAGCAAAACGGGACAGGACGATGAGCAGTTCTTC. This translates into CASSKTGQDDEQFF. The full variable domain, its missing parts supplied by reference TRBV5-1 and TRBJ2-1, is KAGVTQTPRYLIKTRGQQVTLSCSPISGHRSVSWYQQTPGQGLQFLFEYFSETQRNKGNFPGRFSGRQFSNSRSEMNVSTLELGDSALYLCASSKTGQDDEQFFGPGTRLTVL.

V and J are TRBV7-8 and TRBJ2-1; TRBD2 matches 9 bases. V dropped 5 bases and J dropped 0; count of bases not matched to a gene: 2. This CDR3 has 15 residues. Germline CDR1 is SGHVS and CDR2 is FQNEAQ. The CDR3 bases are TGTGCCAGCAGCGTTAGCGGGAGCTCCTACAATGAGCAGTTCTTC. Its protein is CASSVSGSSYNEQFF.

The chain couples TRBV5-4 to TRBJ2-3; D gene ambiguous. This CDR3 has 13 residues. V shed 0 bases and J shed 1 base, with 3 bases lying between them. Germline loops: CDR1 SGHNT, CDR2 YYREEE (reference sequence). The CDR3 DNA sequence: TGTGCCAGCAGCTTGGATCGCACAGATACGCAGTATTTT. It is translated as CASSLDRTDTQYF. The variable domain in full, with the rest retrieved from reference TRBV5-4 and TRBJ2-3, is ETGVTQSPTHLIKTRGQQVTLRCSSQSGHNTVSWYQQALGQGPQFIFQYYREEENGRGNFPPRFSGLQFPNYSSELNVNALELDDSALYLCASSLDRTDTQYFGPGTRLTVL.

The chain recombines TRBV5-6 with TRBJ2-5, with 13 positions matching TRBD2. The germline CDR1 and CDR2 sequences are SGHDT and YYEEEE. This CDR3 is built from 15 residues. The J segment lost 4 bases and the V segment lost 4 bases, leaving 4 bases of the junction unmatched. The CDR3 loop is CASSKLAGGRETQYF. CDR3 bases: TGTGCCAGCAGCAAACTAGCGGGAGGGAGAGAGACCCAGTACTTC. Full variable domain (rest looked up from reference TRBV5-6 and TRBJ2-5): DAGVTQSPTHLIKTRGQQVTLRCSPKSGHDTVSWYQQALGQGPQFIFQYYEEEERQRGNFPDRFSGHQFPNYSSELNVNALLLGDSALYLCASSKLAGGRETQYFGPGTRLLVL.

This rearrangement joins TRBV29-1 to TRBJ2-7; possibly TRBD1 for D (5 bases). CDR1 SQVTM and CDR2 ANQGSEA come from the germline V gene. Trimming removed 8 bases from V and 7 bases from J, with 21 bases in between. CDR3 length equals 13 residues. DNA of the CDR3: TGCAGCTTCGAAGGTACAGGTAGTCGGGAGCAGTACTTC. It specifies CSFEGTGSREQYF.

The chain recombines TRBV11-3 with TRBJ2-5; D is possibly TRBD1 (6 bases). There are 13 residues in the CDR3. V dropped 3 bases and J dropped 7 bases, with 12 bases sitting between them. Germline lookup yields CDR1 SGHNT and CDR2 YENEEA. CDR3 sequence: CASSLDVRGTQYF. The DNA for the CDR3 is TGTGCCAGCAGCTTGGACGTCAGGGGGACCCAGTACTTC.

In the case of this clone: The junction and the germline gene differ at one end; a read error may be behind it. The rearrangement links TRBV7-3 to TRBJ1-2; possible D gene TRBD1, 5 bases. CDR1 SGHTA and CDR2 FQGTGA come from the germline V gene. The CDR3 sequence is 12 residues long. The CDR3 loop is CASSLNGAGPFF. Written as DNA, the CDR3 is TGTGCCAGCAGCTTAAATGGGGCAGGGCCTTTCTTC.

This clone appeared a single time. The rearrangement links TRBV25-1 to TRBJ1-2, with D possibly matching TRBD1 (6 bases). This CDR3 contains 13 residues. Germline V gives CDR1 MGHDK, CDR2 SYGVNS. Trimming removed 6 bases from V and 5 bases from J, with 13 bases in between. The DNA of the CDR3 is TGTGCCAGCAGCTCTACAGGGACTTATGGCTACACCTTC. It encodes CASSSTGTYGYTF.

V gene TRBV5-1 combines with J gene TRBJ1-1, with D perhaps matching TRBD1 (6 bases). Germline V gene sequence: CDR1 SGHRS, CDR2 YFSETQ. The CDR3 consists of 13 residues. The ends were cut back, 1 base at V and 3 bases at J, with 7 bases in the middle. The CDR3 region is CASSLKGDTEAFF. The CDR3 DNA reads TGCGCCAGCAGCTTGAAGGGGGACACTGAAGCTTTCTTT.

The chain uses TRBV11-3 and TRBJ1-1, with D perhaps matching TRBD1 (5 bases). Per the germline V gene, CDR1 is SGHNT and CDR2 is YENEEA. CDR3 size: 15 residues. Deletions cut 5 bases from V and 1 base from J, with 14 bases between. CDR3 nucleotide sequence: TGTGCCAGCAGCCTCCGACAGACAACGAACACTGAAGCTTTCTTT. It encodes CASSLRQTTNTEAFF.

V gene TRBV6-5 combines with J gene TRBJ1-3; TRBD1 aligns across 7 bases. The CDR3 sequence is 15 residues long. The germline V gene encodes CDR1 MNHEY and CDR2 SVGAGI. The ends lost 4 bases at V and 4 bases at J; junction bases unmatched: 7. In DNA form, the CDR3 reads TGTGCCAGCAGTTCCCTGACAGGGTTCGGAAACACCATATATTTT. Translating it yields CASSSLTGFGNTIYF.

V gene TRBV6-6 combines with J gene TRBJ2-5, with 8 bases fitting TRBD2. The CDR3 runs to 16 residues. CDR1 and CDR2 (germline): MNHNY, SVGAGI (reference sequence). J was trimmed by 3 bases and V by 0 bases; bases with no gene match: 6. CDR3 region: CASSYSGLDLKETQYF. The CDR3 DNA is TGTGCCAGCAGTTACTCGGGACTAGACCTCAAAGAGACCCAGTACTTC.

CDR3 nucleotide sequence: TGTGCCAGCAGCATCGATTTGACAGGGGTCGAGCAGTACTTC. It encodes CASSIDLTGVEQYF. The rearrangement links TRBV11-2 to TRBJ2-7; 8 bases agree with TRBD1. Germline CDR1 is SGHAT and CDR2 is FQNNGV. The CDR3 totals 14 residues. J gave up 6 bases and V 5 bases, and 9 bases lay outside the gene matches.

The chain uses TRBV10-2 and TRBJ2-5; D is perhaps TRBD1 (5 bases). Germline CDR1 and CDR2: WSHSY and SAAADI. CDR3 length: 15 amino acids. The V end was cut by 1 base, the J end by 2 bases, with 11 bases between. The CDR3 sequence is CASSEFGQGQETQYF. CDR3 sequence (DNA): TGCGCCAGCAGTGAGTTTGGGCAGGGACAAGAGACCCAGTACTTC.

The chain carries TRBV5-1 and TRBJ1-4, with D possibly matching TRBD1 (6 bases). Deletions cut 0 bases from V and 3 bases from J, with 9 bases between. Germline V gene data show CDR1 as SGHRS and CDR2 as YFSETQ. This CDR3 is built from 15 residues. The CDR3 is CASSLGGAPNEKLFF. Here the CDR3 DNA reads TGCGCCAGCAGCTTGGGGGGGGCCCCTAATGAAAAACTGTTTTTT. Drawing the rest from reference TRBV5-1 and TRBJ1-4, the complete variable domain is KAGVTQTPRYLIKTRGQQVTLSCSPISGHRSVSWYQQTPGQGLQFLFEYFSETQRNKGNFPGRFSGRQFSNSRSEMNVSTLELGDSALYLCASSLGGAPNEKLFFGSGTQLSVL.

The CDR3 DNA reads as TGTGCCAGCAGCTTGGAGGCGGTGAACACTGAAGCTTTCTTT. As protein: CASSLEAVNTEAFF. V usage is TRBV5-4 and J usage is TRBJ1-1; the D is unclear. CDR1 is SGHNT and CDR2 is YYREEE in the germline V gene (reference sequence). With 0 bases removed from V and 0 bases from J, the gap between germline ends came to 6 bases. The CDR3 is made up of 14 amino acids.

The chain recombines TRBV7-2 with TRBJ2-7; the match to TRBD1 covers 7 bases. This CDR3 is built from 15 residues. CDR1 is SGHTA and CDR2 is FQGNSA in the germline V gene. V shed 5 bases and J 1 base; nucleotides not matched to a gene: 8. The CDR3 DNA sequence: TGTGCCAGCAGCCGAAGACAGGGAAGATCCTACGAGCAGTACTTC. It specifies CASSRRQGRSYEQYF.

This clone is medium-sized by share. This chain connects TRBV7-9 to TRBJ1-5; no clear D. The CDR3 is 13 residues long. Trimming stripped 2 bases from V and 0 bases from J, with 2 bases between. Germline loops: CDR1 SEHNR, CDR2 FQNEAQ (reference sequence). CDR3 DNA sequence: TGTGCCAGCAGCTTATTTAGCAATCAGCCCCAGCATTTT. It is translated as CASSLFSNQPQHF.

The gene calls are TRBV4-3 and TRBJ1-4, with D hard to call. Germline V gene lookup returns CDR1 LGHNA and CDR2 YSLEER. This CDR3 is 15 amino acids long. The V end was cut by 1 base, the J end by 5 bases, with 11 bases between. Here the CDR3 reads CASSQGGQRNEKLFF. DNA for the CDR3: TGCGCCAGCAGCCAAGGTGGGCAGAGGAATGAAAAACTGTTTTTT.

V usage is TRBV27 and J usage is TRBJ2-7; D unresolved. Trimming took 3 bases from V and 7 from J, leaving 19 bases between them. The germline CDR1 and CDR2 sequences are MNHEY and SMNVEV (reference sequence). This CDR3 is built from 15 residues. DNA for the CDR3: TGTGCCAGCAGTTTCTTTCCGGGCCTACTAAAAGAGCAGTACTTC. Translation: CASSFFPGLLKEQYF.

This chain joins TRBV21-1 and TRBJ1-5; TRBD1, the D gene given by the table, was not confirmed from the DNA. TRBV21-1 is tagged as a pseudogene. The CDR3 has 19 amino acids. CDR3 residues: CASSNQRSRGVGSNQPQHF. The CDR3 bases are TGTGCCAGCAGCAATCAGAGGTCCAGGGGGGTGGGTAGCAATCAGCCCCAGCATTTT.

V is TRBV13 and J is TRBJ2-5; 10 bases agree with TRBD1. V lost 0 bases, J lost 3 bases, and 4 bases stayed unmatched. Germline CDR1 and CDR2: PRHDT and FYEKMQ (reference sequence). The CDR3 has 16 residues. This CDR3 reads CASSLGDRGNKETQYF. The CDR3 nucleotides are TGTGCCAGCAGCTTAGGGGACAGGGGGAATAAAGAGACCCAGTACTTC.

DNA of the CDR3: TGTGCCAGCAGTCCCAGCGGGTCATACGAGCAGTACTTC. This gives the protein CASSPSGSYEQYF. This chain joins TRBV6-5 and TRBJ2-7; TRBD2 might be the D (6 bases). Germline V lookup: CDR1 MNHEY, CDR2 SVGAGI. V lost 5 bases and J 4 bases, leaving 12 bases between the germline ends. The CDR3 loop spans 13 amino acids.

The chain couples TRBV5-1 to TRBJ1-2; 7 positions match TRBD1. The V and J ends lost 2 bases and 6 bases, in that order; junction bases with no gene match: 4. The germline gives CDR1 SGHRS, CDR2 YFSETQ. The CDR3 runs 13 residues. The CDR3 is CASSLKTGDGYTF. The CDR3 coding sequence is TGCGCCAGCAGCTTAAAAACAGGGGATGGCTACACCTTC.

The genes are TRBV30 and TRBJ2-4, with D possibly TRBD2 on 6 matching bases. Germline CDR1 is GTSNPN and CDR2 is SVGIG (reference sequence). CDR3 length: 15 residues. V gave up 5 bases and J gave up 3 bases, with 17 bases separating them. CDR3 residues: CAWGGGLVGKNIQYF. The DNA of the CDR3 is TGTGCCTGGGGGGGAGGACTCGTGGGCAAAAACATTCAGTACTTC.

The chain has TRBV9 and TRBJ1-3; D call uncertain. The CDR3 sequence is 20 residues long. Trimming shortened V by 2 bases and J by 0 bases, and 24 bases separated the two germline ends. CDR1 SGDLS and CDR2 YYNGEE come from the germline V gene. The CDR3: CASSVEILGRIGSSGNTIYF. The CDR3 DNA follows: TGTGCCAGCAGCGTTGAGATCCTCGGACGGATAGGTAGCTCTGGAAACACCATATATTTT.

This clone was detected once. This chain joins TRBV7-9 and TRBJ2-3; D gene uncertain. The CDR3 covers 13 residues. Per the germline V gene, CDR1 is SEHNR and CDR2 is FQNEAQ (reference sequence). V lost 5 bases and J lost 2, with 8 bases in between. This chain's CDR3 is CASSPRPTDTQYF. The CDR3 coding sequence is TGTGCCAGCAGCCCGAGGCCCACAGATACGCAGTATTTT.